One and the same sample provided the 31 T cell receptor gamma chains below, sequenced in a study of Vδ1+ human thymocytes. Study-level points and caveats: Thymic TRG and TRD repertoires appeared highly polyclonal.

Their antigens remain unidentified. Sequences come from RNA converted to cDNA by reverse transcription. CDR3 amplicons came from multiplex PCR with pooled V-gene forward and constant-region reverse primers. TCRdb reran clone calling via CATT on the multiplex PCR reads. The sample lists approximately 11,000 gamma-chain clones; roughly two fifths were seen once. Source material: Vdelta1+ gamma-delta thymocytes from the thymus. The subset is: FACS-sorted CD3+ TCRalphabeta- TCRVdelta1+ TCRVdelta2- thymocytes. These receptors all stem from a boy younger than two who had congenital heart surgery.

This clone turned up a few times. The V call is TRGV9, the J call TRGJ1 or TRGJ2. With 9 bases clipped from V and 3 bases from J, the junction kept 5 bases outside the gene matches. CDR1 is GITISATS, CDR2 ISYDGTV, per germline (reference sequence). The CDR3 is 11 amino acids. The CDR3 sequence is CALGPYYKKLF. As DNA, the CDR3 is TGTGCCTTGGGACCTTATTATAAGAAACTCTTT.

This chain joins TRGV9 and TRGJ1 or TRGJ2. TCRdb leaves out the J gene; it was filled in here by matching the DNA to germline. The CDR3 is made up of 15 amino acids. V was clipped by 0 bases and J by 5 bases; unmatched bases: 10. Germline V gene lookup returns CDR1 GITISATS and CDR2 ISYDGTV (reference sequence). CDR3 protein: CALWEVLRGNYKKLF. The CDR3 DNA reads TGTGCCTTGTGGGAGGTGCTCCGCGGGAATTATAAGAAACTCTTT.

This clone was detected only a few times. The gene calls are TRGV9 and TRGJ1 or TRGJ2. Losses at the gene ends were 2 bases for V and 16 bases for J; bases not matched to a gene: 5. CDR1 and CDR2 from the germline V gene are GITISATS and ISYDGTV (reference sequence). The CDR3 has 9 amino acids. The CDR3 region has the DNA TGTGCCTTGTGGGAGGCGCGGCTCTTT. It is translated as CALWEARLF.

The rearrangement uses TRGV3 and TRGJ1 or TRGJ2. Germline matching of the DNA provided the J gene here, since TCRdb leaves it blank. Germline assignment: CDR1 VTNTFY and CDR2 YDVSTARD (reference sequence). With V trimmed by 0 bases and J by 0 bases, 8 bases remained unmatched. The CDR3 runs to 16 residues. CDR3 loop: CATWDRLTWNYYKKLF. CDR3 DNA: TGTGCCACCTGGGACAGGTTGACCTGGAATTATTATAAGAAACTCTTT.

This chain links TRGV5 with TRGJ1 or TRGJ2. The J gene was not available in TCRdb and was assigned here by matching the DNA to germline segments. Germline V gene sequence: CDR1 VINAFY, CDR2 YDVSNSKD. This CDR3 is built from 15 residues. Germline trimming cut 0 bases from V and 8 bases from J; bases unmatched to any gene: 13. The chain's CDR3 is CATWDRDESTDKKLF. The CDR3 DNA reads TGTGCCACCTGGGACAGGGACGAATCTACGGATAAGAAACTCTTT.

Notes on this clone: Germline is not matched at one junction end, which may reflect a read error. The genes are TRGV3 and TRGJ1 or TRGJ2. No J gene was available from TCRdb, and it was assigned here by a germline match of the DNA. Per germline, CDR1 VTNTFY and CDR2 YDVSTARD (reference sequence). This CDR3 region has 12 residues. The CDR3 region is CATGDGLYKKLF. The CDR3 coding sequence is TGTGCCACCGGGGACGGGCTTTATAAGAAACTCTTT.

J is TRGJ1 or TRGJ2 and V is TRGV2. CDR1 and CDR2 (germline): EGSNGY, YDSYNSKV. This CDR3 contains 11 residues. V lost 0 bases to trimming and J lost 9 bases; unmatched junction nucleotides: 2. In DNA, the CDR3 is TGTGCCACCTGGGACGGGCGTAAGAAACTCTTT. This encodes CATWDGRKKLF.

This clone was seen a handful of times. The V gene is TRGV9, the J gene TRGJ1 or TRGJ2. Losses at the gene ends were 0 bases for V and 4 bases for J; bases not matched to a gene: 6. The germline V gene has CDR1 GITISATS and CDR2 ISYDGTV (reference sequence). CDR3 length equals 14 residues. In nucleotides, the CDR3 is TGTGCCTTGTGGGAGGTGCGGAGGTATTATAAGAAACTCTTT. It is translated as CALWEVRRYYKKLF.

V gene TRGV8 combines with J gene TRGJ1 or TRGJ2. TCRdb lists no J gene, so it was determined here by aligning the DNA to germline. Germline V gene sequence: CDR1 VENAVY, CDR2 YDSYNSRV. This CDR3 is 14 amino acids long. V was pared by 2 bases and J by 5 bases, with 9 bases of the junction left unmatched. As DNA, the CDR3 is TGTGCCACCTGGGATAATGACCTTGATTATAAGAAACTCTTT. Residues: CATWDNDLDYKKLF.

The chain uses TRGV9 and TRGJ1 or TRGJ2. No J gene was available from TCRdb, and it was assigned here by a germline match of the DNA. The V and J ends lost 6 bases and 0 bases, in that order; junction bases with no gene match: 8. Germline assignment: CDR1 GITISATS and CDR2 ISYDGTV (reference sequence). The CDR3 contains 14 residues. The DNA for the CDR3 is TGTGCCTTGTGGAGGCCCCCGAATTATTATAAGAAACTCTTT. Translation gives CALWRPPNYYKKLF.

The chain carries TRGV8 and TRGJP1. Assignment of the J gene here rests on matching the DNA to germline, because TCRdb gives none. CDR3 length: 15 residues. The V gene's germline CDR1 is VENAVY and CDR2 YDSYNSRV. The junction had 6 bases not matched to a gene; V was cut back by 2 bases and J by 3 bases. The CDR3 coding sequence is TGTGCCACCTGGGATACGAGGGCCACTGGTTGGTTCAAGATATTT. It yields the protein CATWDTRATGWFKIF.

The V gene is TRGV9, the J gene TRGJ1 or TRGJ2. The V gene end was trimmed by 8 bases and the J gene end by 2 bases; junction bases not matched to a gene: 3. Germline assignment: CDR1 GITISATS and CDR2 ISYDGTV (reference sequence). This CDR3 region has 11 residues. Here the CDR3 reads CALYHYYKKLF. The CDR3 DNA reads TGTGCCTTGTACCATTATTATAAGAAACTCTTT.

The table lists this clone with a few counts. Different DNA sequences within this sample yield the same CDR3. The chain uses TRGV9 and TRGJ1 or TRGJ2. Germline values: CDR1 GITISATS, CDR2 ISYDGTV (reference sequence). The CDR3 is 11 residues long. The junction had 2 bases not matched to a gene; V was cut back by 4 bases and J by 5 bases. CDR3 loop: CALWEDYKKLF. In DNA, the CDR3 is TGTGCCTTGTGGGAAGATTATAAGAAACTCTTT.

No V gene call is available, although the J gene is TRGJ1 or TRGJ2. There are 13 residues in the CDR3. Here the CDR3 DNA reads TGTGCCACCTGGGATGCCCCATATTATAAGAAACTCTTT. It is translated as CATWDAPYYKKLF.

The J gene is TRGJ1 or TRGJ2, the V gene TRGV5. TCRdb is silent on the J gene; assignment here came from matching the DNA to germline. The CDR3 is made up of 14 amino acids. CDR1 is VINAFY and CDR2 is YDVSNSKD in the germline V gene. Trimming removed 0 bases from V and 6 bases from J; junction bases left unmatched: 8. The CDR3: CATWDRRIRYKKLF. CDR3 DNA sequence: TGTGCCACCTGGGACAGGAGGATCCGTTATAAGAAACTCTTT.

The J gene is TRGJP2, the V gene TRGV2. TCRdb leaves out the J gene; it was filled in here by matching the DNA to germline. Germline CDR1 reads EGSNGY; CDR2 reads YDSYNSKV. The CDR3 has 15 residues. With 1 base clipped from V and 0 bases from J, the junction kept 2 bases outside the gene matches. CDR3 in DNA: TGTGCCACCTGGGACGGCCATAGTAGTGATTGGATCAAGACGTTT. Translating gives CATWDGHSSDWIKTF.

The chain employs TRGV2 and TRGJ1 or TRGJ2. No J gene is reported in TCRdb; it was inferred here by comparing the DNA with germline. Germline assignment: CDR1 EGSNGY and CDR2 YDSYNSKV. V trimming: 2 bases; J trimming: 7 bases; junction bases outside the gene matches: 8. The CDR3 runs 13 residues. The CDR3 sequence is CATWDDYGYKKLF. The CDR3 nucleotides read TGTGCCACCTGGGACGACTATGGGTATAAGAAACTCTTT.

In regard to this clone: The junction departs from germline at one end; a sequencing error may be responsible. The chain couples TRGV9 to TRGJP2. Assignment of the J gene here rests on matching the DNA to germline, because TCRdb gives none. CDR1 and CDR2 from the germline V gene are GITISATS and ISYDGTV (reference sequence). This CDR3 contains 17 residues. Here the CDR3 reads CALWEPLHHSSEWIKTF. The CDR3 DNA sequence: TGTGCCTTGTGGGAGCCCCTCCACCATAGTAGTGAGTGGATCAAGACGTTT.

The chain joins TRGV9 to TRGJ1 or TRGJ2. Unmatched junction bases numbered 5, after V lost 3 bases and J lost 6 bases. The CDR3 runs to 12 residues. The germline CDR1 and CDR2 sequences are GITISATS and ISYDGTV (reference sequence). CDR3: CALWESPYKKLF. In nucleotides, the CDR3 is TGTGCCTTGTGGGAGAGCCCTTATAAGAAACTCTTT.

V usage is TRGV9 and J usage is TRGJ1 or TRGJ2. The J gene is absent in TCRdb and was assigned here via DNA matching to germline. CDR3 size: 14 residues. The V and J ends lost 0 bases and 5 bases, in that order; junction bases with no gene match: 7. Germline V gene sequence: CDR1 GITISATS, CDR2 ISYDGTV (reference sequence). DNA for the CDR3: TGTGCCTTGTGGGAGGTGCCAAACCATTATAAGAAACTCTTT. Translated, it gives CALWEVPNHYKKLF.

This clone was seen more than once but under ten times. The chain recombines TRGV9 with TRGJ1 or TRGJ2. The germline V gene has CDR1 GITISATS and CDR2 ISYDGTV (reference sequence). V lost 5 bases and J lost 7; bases outside the gene matches: 2. This CDR3 contains 10 residues. The DNA of the CDR3 is TGTGCCTTGTGGGGCTATAAGAAACTCTTT. Protein sequence: CALWGYKKLF.

This chain links TRGV8 with TRGJ1 or TRGJ2. The J gene was not available in TCRdb and was assigned here by matching the DNA to germline segments. The CDR3 sequence is 13 residues long. V shed 1 base, J shed 6 bases, and the junction held 6 bases outside the gene matches. The germline gives CDR1 VENAVY, CDR2 YDSYNSRV. The CDR3 is CATWDRVCYKKLF. The CDR3 DNA follows: TGTGCCACCTGGGATAGAGTTTGTTATAAGAAACTCTTT.

The V call is TRGV2, the J call TRGJ1 or TRGJ2. CDR1 is EGSNGY, CDR2 YDSYNSKV, per germline. The V gene end was trimmed by 4 bases and the J gene end by 0 bases; junction bases not matched to a gene: 12. This CDR3 region has 16 residues. CDR3 sequence: CATWDRQFPNYYKKLF. Written as DNA, the CDR3 is TGTGCCACCTGGGATAGGCAATTCCCGAATTATTATAAGAAACTCTTT.

The J gene is TRGJ1 or TRGJ2; the V gene was not called. The CDR3 runs 12 residues. CDR3 region: CALWEATYKKLF. The CDR3, as DNA: TGTGCCTTGTGGGAGGCCACGTATAAGAAACTCTTT.

This clone was found once. The chain carries TRGV3 and TRGJP2. No J gene is reported in TCRdb; it was inferred here by comparing the DNA with germline. With 3 bases clipped from V and 1 base from J, the junction kept 5 bases outside the gene matches. Germline V gene sequence: CDR1 VTNTFY, CDR2 YDVSTARD (reference sequence). The CDR3 totals 15 residues. The DNA for the CDR3 is TGTGCCACCTGGGACCCCAGTAGTAGTGATTGGATCAAGACGTTT. As protein: CATWDPSSSDWIKTF.

This sequence joins TRGV4 and TRGJ1 or TRGJ2. No J gene is reported in TCRdb; it was inferred here by comparing the DNA with germline. This CDR3 has 13 amino acids. In germline, CDR1 is EGSTGY, CDR2 YDSYTSSV. J gave up 12 bases and V 2 bases, and 13 bases lay outside the gene matches. The CDR3, as DNA: TGTGCCACCTGGGATGCCCCGGCCGGGGGGAAACTCTTT. Protein sequence: CATWDAPAGGKLF.

This clone occurred once. This rearrangement joins TRGV4 to TRGJ1 or TRGJ2. The J gene is absent in TCRdb and was assigned here via DNA matching to germline. The germline V gene encodes CDR1 EGSTGY and CDR2 YDSYTSSV. CDR3 size: 11 residues. Trimming cost V 6 bases and J 4 bases; bases outside gene matches: 3. The CDR3 spells CATWRYYKKLF. DNA for the CDR3: TGTGCCACCTGGAGGTATTATAAGAAACTCTTT.

This clone was found a few times. This chain joins TRGV5 and TRGJ1 or TRGJ2. Germline CDR1 reads VINAFY; CDR2 reads YDVSNSKD. The CDR3 loop spans 13 amino acids. V dropped 4 bases and J dropped 3; count of bases not matched to a gene: 6. The CDR3 region has the DNA TGTGCCACCTGGGAAGAAGGTTATTATAAGAAACTCTTT. Its translation: CATWEEGYYKKLF.

Notes on this clone: The sample carries other DNA sequences with the same CDR3. The V call is TRGV9, the J call TRGJ1 or TRGJ2. The CDR3 spans 13 residues. The germline V gene has CDR1 GITISATS and CDR2 ISYDGTV (reference sequence). The V segment lost 0 bases and the J segment 7 bases; nucleotides outside the gene matches: 6. CDR3 sequence: CALWEVSGYKKLF. The CDR3 DNA is TGTGCCTTGTGGGAGGTGTCCGGATATAAGAAACTCTTT.

This clone was detected a few times. The chain couples TRGV4 to TRGJ1 or TRGJ2. This CDR3 spans 13 amino acids. CDR1 is EGSTGY and CDR2 is YDSYTSSV in the germline V gene. V gave up 2 bases and J gave up 8 bases; unmatched junction bases: 9. This chain's CDR3 is CATWDVPGNKKLF. CDR3 DNA: TGTGCCACCTGGGATGTGCCCGGGAATAAGAAACTCTTT.

The V and J genes are TRGV9 and TRGJ1 or TRGJ2. V was pared by 3 bases and J by 1 base, with 6 bases of the junction left unmatched. The length of the CDR3 is 14 residues. Germline values: CDR1 GITISATS, CDR2 ISYDGTV (reference sequence). The CDR3 DNA reads as TGTGCCTTGTGGGAGACCTCTAATTATTATAAGAAACTCTTT. Translated: CALWETSNYYKKLF.